The 7 T cell receptor beta chains below come from one sample, sequenced in a study of blood T cells in healthy people across ages (dated by TCRdb to the mid-2010s). Library generation was performed with 5' RACE. Sequencing was carried out with an Illumina HiSeq 2500. The second PCR ran for roughly 7 to 12 cycles and used a J-beta primer mix along with a sample-barcoded 5' primer. TCRdb trimmed public reads at Q25 via fastp, called clones via MiXCR and kept in-frame beta chains. Every CDR3 protein is listed once, alongside the most common genes and DNA of its rows. The sample yields about 900,000 distinct CDR3 sequences; 60% to 80% were counted once. The ten top clones hold around a quarter of the sample. Sequencing input: blood. The receptors derive from a man in his thirties or forties in good health.

The chain couples TRBV4-2 to TRBJ2-7; no clear D. CDR1 is LGHNA and CDR2 is YNFKEQ in the germline V gene. The CDR3 runs 12 residues. With 4 bases removed from V and 5 bases from J, the gap between germline ends came to 9 bases. This chain's CDR3 is CASSLPWDEQYF. For the CDR3, the DNA is TGTGCCAGCAGCCTCCCCTGGGACGAGCAGTACTTC.

This clonotype was counted a single time. The chain links TRBV9 to TRBJ2-4; maybe TRBD2 (7 bases). The J call is doubtful: the DNA matches TRBJ2-7 better. Per the germline V gene, CDR1 is SGDLS and CDR2 is YYNGEE. The CDR3 contains 15 residues. In DNA, the CDR3 is TGTGCCAGCAGCCAAGGGGGAGGGAGGCTCTACGAGCAGTACTTC. This encodes CASSQGGGRLYEQYF.

This clonotype was detected only a few times. The V and J genes are TRBV6-5 and TRBJ1-1, with 8 bases that match TRBD1. V trimming: 5 bases; J trimming: 4 bases; junction bases outside the gene matches: 6. CDR1 and CDR2 from the germline V gene are MNHEY and SVGAGI. This CDR3 has 14 residues. For the CDR3, the DNA is TGTGCCAGCAGTCCGCAGGGGGCTCGCACTGAAGCTTTCTTT. Translating gives CASSPQGARTEAFF.

This chain connects TRBV29-1 to TRBJ2-2; 7 positions agree with TRBD2. Germline CDR1 SQVTM, CDR2 ANQGSEA. J was trimmed by 5 bases and V by 7 bases; bases with no gene match: 10. This CDR3 comprises 14 residues. CDR3 in DNA: TGCAGCGCTGTCGTGGGGGGGACTACCGGGGAGCTGTTTTTT. Translation gives CSAVVGGTTGELFF.

This clonotype was observed a few times. V and J are TRBV2 and TRBJ1-1; perhaps TRBD1 as D (5 bases). Germline values: CDR1 SNHLY, CDR2 FYNNEI. The CDR3 is 13 amino acids. Trimming pared 4 bases from V and 1 base from J, leaving 7 bases between. This chain's CDR3 is CASSGGPNTEAFF. Here the CDR3 DNA reads TGTGCCAGCAGTGGGGGACCGAACACTGAAGCTTTCTTT.

The V and J genes are TRBV12-3 or TRBV12-4 and TRBJ1-5; D remains unclear. Trimming left V 4 bases short and J 2 bases short, with 9 bases between. The CDR3 covers 14 residues. For the CDR3, the DNA is TGTGCCAGCAGTTATGTCCAGGGCAATCAGCCCCAGCATTTT. Protein: CASSYVQGNQPQHF.

This clonotype showed up just once. The genes are TRBV29-1 and TRBJ2-1; 10 bases map to TRBD2. V trimming: 2 bases; J trimming: 12 bases; junction bases outside the gene matches: 4. Germline lookup yields CDR1 SQVTM and CDR2 ANQGSEA. CDR3 size: 12 residues. CDR3: CSVELAGGSQFF. As DNA, the CDR3 is TGCAGCGTTGAATTAGCGGGGGGCTCGCAGTTCTTC.